Given below is one T cell receptor beta chain in context. Authors' processing steps: Scientists estimated how many nucleated cells there were by amplifying reference gene primers. Repertoires were generated with immunoSEQ multiplex PCR, while TCRdb's copy carries only in-frame clones and drops some. V, J and clone size reflect that table, while D and trimming were determined from the DNA. The data show more than 85,000 clones, with roughly 85% seen just once and roughly 5% held by the top ten. The entry originates in a study of blood T cell repertoires in COVID-19. Study-level background: Some COVID-19 samples were acute and others convalescent; all came from the United States, Italy and Spain. T cells, B-cell-depleted T cells, or PBMCs provided the cDNA or gDNA that served as material.

Germline CDR1 is MDHEN and CDR2 is SYDVKM. The CDR3 contains 12 residues. The V and J ends lost 6 bases and 5 bases respectively, with 8 bases between them. The sequence derives from a human donor in a cohort sampled during active COVID-19. The specimen sequenced was peripheral blood. V is TRBV28 and J is TRBJ1-5, with D hard to call. The DNA of the CDR3 is TGTGCCAGCAGCCCACGGGATCAGCCCCAGCATTTT. Amino acid sequence: CASSPRDQPQHF.